Below are 6 T cell receptor beta chains sequenced from a single sample in a study of blood T cell repertoires in COVID-19. Assay used: immunoSEQ multiplex PCR; TCRdb lists only in-frame clones, some missing. The sample includes some 530,000 clones, approximately 83% seen only once; the top ten take approximately 3.4%. Sequencing input: peripheral blood. The receptors were sampled from a human donor in a cohort sampled during active COVID-19.

The genes are TRBV3-1 (or the pseudogene TRBV3-2) and TRBJ1-3; possible D gene TRBD1, 5 bases. Germline CDR1 LGHDT, CDR2 YNNKEL (reference sequence). The CDR3 is 16 amino acids. V was trimmed by 2 bases and J by 2 bases, leaving 13 bases between them. CDR3 sequence: CASSQIGGFTGNTIYF. The CDR3 DNA follows: TGTGCCAGCAGCCAAATCGGGGGTTTTACTGGAAACACCATATATTTT.

The V call is TRBV2, the J call TRBJ1-3; 7 bases line up with TRBD1. Losses at the gene ends were 8 bases for V and 4 bases for J; bases not matched to a gene: 14. The CDR3 sequence is 16 residues long. From germline, CDR1 is SNHLY and CDR2 FYNNEI. This CDR3 reads CASGRSTGPLGNTIYF. As DNA, the CDR3 is TGTGCCAGCGGCCGCTCGACAGGGCCCCTCGGAAACACCATATATTTT.

The gene calls are TRBV29-1 and TRBJ2-1; 11 bases match TRBD2. After removal of 7 bases from V and 9 bases from J, the junction contained 20 bases not matched to a gene. Germline CDR1 is SQVTM and CDR2 is ANQGSEA. The CDR3 loop spans 17 amino acids. The CDR3 nucleotides read TGCAGCGCCGTTCCTCTAAAAACTAGCGGGAGAGGAAGTGAGCAGTTCTTC. This translates into CSAVPLKTSGRGSEQFF.

V usage is TRBV4-3 and J usage is TRBJ1-1; 9 nucleotides agree with TRBD1. V dropped 3 bases and J dropped 3; count of bases not matched to a gene: 2. This CDR3 is built from 14 residues. Germline lookup yields CDR1 LGHNA and CDR2 YSLEER. CDR3 coding DNA: TGCGCCAGCAGCCAGAGACAGGGGGACACTGAAGCTTTCTTT. Amino acids: CASSQRQGDTEAFF.

The CDR3 here is CASSIRPGVRNSPLHF. Here the CDR3 DNA reads TGTGCCAGCAGCATCCGACCCGGGGTCAGGAATTCACCCCTCCACTTT. The V call is TRBV5-6, the J call TRBJ1-6, with D unclear. The CDR3 runs to 16 residues. The ends were cut back, 4 bases at V and 7 bases at J, with 18 bases in the middle. Germline loops: CDR1 SGHDT, CDR2 YYEEEE.

The rearrangement links TRBV11-2 to TRBJ2-1, with 7 bases that match TRBD2. The CDR3 runs to 15 residues. The junction had 2 bases not matched to a gene; V was cut back by 0 bases and J by 3 bases. The germline CDR1 and CDR2 sequences are SGHAT and FQNNGV. The CDR3 region is CASSLERERYNEQFF. For the CDR3, the DNA is TGTGCCAGCAGCTTAGAGCGGGAGCGCTACAATGAGCAGTTCTTC.